What follows are 6 T cell receptor beta chains derived from one specimen sequenced in a study of OX40 agonist ivuxolimab in advanced cancers. Here immunoSEQ multiplex PCR was the method, and the copy in TCRdb shows in-frame clones only, minus some. The sample lists 85,000 to 120,000 clones, about nine tenths occurring once. The sequencing used CD4+ or CD8+ T cells sorted from blood, collected in a trial of the OX40 agonist ivuxolimab. These receptors originate from an adult with an advanced solid tumor such as melanoma, head and neck, liver or kidney cancer.

V is TRBV2 and J is TRBJ1-2; no reliable D call. V dropped 7 bases and J dropped 7 bases, with 13 bases sitting between them. The CDR3 consists of 12 residues. Germline V lookup: CDR1 SNHLY, CDR2 FYNNEI. The CDR3 nucleotides are TGTGCCAGCACCCTCCAATCGGGTGGCTACACCTTC. Translation gives CASTLQSGGYTF. Variable domain in full (rest from reference TRBV2 and TRBJ1-2): EPEVTQTPSHQVTQMGQEVILRCVPISNHLYFYWYRQILGQKVEFLVSFYNNEISEKSEIFDDQFSVERPDGSNFTLKIRSTKLEDSAMYFCASTLQSGGYTFGSGTRLTVV.

This chain links TRBV6-5 with TRBJ1-2, with D unresolved. There are 15 residues in the CDR3. The ends were cut back, 6 bases at V and 5 bases at J, with 19 bases in the middle. Germline V gene data show CDR1 as MNHEY and CDR2 as SVGAGI. The CDR3: CASRPTTPGSYGYTF. The CDR3 DNA follows: TGTGCCAGCAGGCCGACGACTCCCGGTTCGTATGGCTACACCTTC.

V is TRBV5-3 and J is TRBJ1-1; 7 bases are a match to TRBD1. TRBV5-3 is assigned to the ORF class and has an uncertain function. The trim removed 2 bases at V and 1 base at J, leaving 8 bases unmatched. The CDR3 has 16 amino acids. In DNA form, the CDR3 reads TGTGCCAGAAGCTTCTTCGCCGGGACAGCGAACACTGAAGCTTTCTTT. It yields the protein CARSFFAGTANTEAFF.

This clone turned up a few times. This rearrangement joins TRBV19 to TRBJ2-3; D is ambiguous. V was cut by 3 bases and J by 6 bases, with 4 bases left in between. Germline loops: CDR1 LNHDA, CDR2 SQIVND (reference sequence). The CDR3 covers 11 residues. The CDR3 DNA is TGTGCCAGTAGTATGAGTGATACGCAGTATTTT. It specifies CASSMSDTQYF.

The chain recombines TRBV28 with TRBJ2-1; D remains ambiguous. Germline CDR1 reads MDHEN; CDR2 reads SYDVKM. CDR3 size: 11 residues. The V end lost 1 base, the J end lost 13 bases, and 8 bases lay between the germline ends. The DNA for the CDR3 is TGTGCCAGCAGTTTATCTCAGGCACAGTTCTTC. Its protein is CASSLSQAQFF.

The chain is built from TRBV5-8 and TRBJ1-2; D is uncertain. CDR3 length: 13 amino acids. The V end lost 4 bases, the J end lost 1 base, and 8 bases lay between the germline ends. CDR1 is SGHTS, CDR2 YDEGEE, per germline. For the CDR3, the DNA is TGTGCCAGCAGCCGGACTGGTAACTATGGCTACACCTTC. Translation gives CASSRTGNYGYTF.